The clone carrying this TCR beta chain was seen only a few times. What it binds is not known. The sample comes from a study of T-cell memory formation after mild COVID-19. Study in general: TCR clusters were mostly confined to one donor each. Study-wide results and limits: Several responding clones turned up in pre-infection memory, indicating that cross-reactive memory may have taken part. Of the contracting clones, CD4+ ones lay mainly in CM and EM, and CD8+ ones in EMRA. SARS-CoV-2 specificity of second-wave clones peaking day 37 was unconfirmed.

The germline CDR1 and CDR2 sequences are LGHDT and YNNKEL (reference sequence). The CDR3 is made up of 14 amino acids. Trimming pared 4 bases from V and 0 bases from J, leaving 7 bases between. TCRdb recomputed calls from the 5' RACE reads with MiXCR, one row per CDR3 protein. The data show 450,000 to 700,000 distinct CDR3 sequences, roughly 17% seen once. The sample taken for sequencing was PBMCs or a T cell subset sorted from them (not recorded which). This TCR was recovered from an adult woman who had mild COVID-19 (a few samples of this study predate the infection). Cell type and time point are not known. The chain couples TRBV3-1 to TRBJ1-5; D gene uncertain. In DNA, the CDR3 is TGTGCCAGCAGCCCGGACGCTAGCAATCAGCCCCAGCATTTT. Translating gives CASSPDASNQPQHF. Using reference TRBV3-1 and TRBJ1-5 for the parts outside the CDR3, the full variable domain is DTAVSQTPKYLVTQMGNDKSIKCEQNLGHDTMYWYKQDSKKFLKIMFSYNNKELIINETVPNRFSPKSPDKAHLNLHINSLELGDSAVYFCASSPDASNQPQHFGDGTRLSIL.